This T cell receptor (beta chain) was identified during a study of blood T cells in healthy people across ages. Study-wide results and limits: Aged donors had fewer naive CD4+ cells and lower diversity than long-lived donors.

Each donor supplied around 9.6 milliliters of peripheral blood. In this sample, this clonotype turned up a few times. Its target is unknown. Then a second PCR, running roughly 7 to 11 cycles, was carried out with a sample-barcoded 5' primer and a J-beta primer mix. TCRdb fed the 5' RACE reads into MiXCR, producing one record per CDR3 protein. The sample carries about 670,000 distinct CDR3 sequences, 40% to 45% recorded once. The CDR3 runs 12 residues. Trimming removed 0 bases from V and 13 bases from J; junction bases left unmatched: 6. Germline CDR1 reads SGHRS; CDR2 reads YFSETQ. The receptor was isolated from a man aged 80 or over in good health. The specimen was blood. The J gene is TRBJ2-5, the V gene TRBV5-1; 7 bases match TRBD1. CDR3 nucleotides: TGCGCCAGCAGCTTGGGACAGGGATCGCCGTACTTC. Its protein product is CASSLGQGSPYF.